This T cell receptor beta chain stems from a study of T-cell reconstitution after alpha-beta-depleted transplantation in children. It was with unique molecular identifiers that the TCRbeta library was prepared. TCRdb re-called the PCR reads with MiXCR, one entry per CDR3 protein. The repertoire holds approximately 490,000 distinct CDR3 sequences, with under 15% as singletons. The V and J ends lost 8 bases and 0 bases respectively, with 14 bases between them. The CDR3 runs 15 residues. Germline-derived CDR1 and CDR2 are MNHNS and SASEGT. The TCR was taken from a human donor who donated a stem cell graft to a child with combined immunodeficiency. Sequenced here: PBMCs from the stem cell graft donor, sampled from the stem cell graft. The genes are TRBV6-1 and TRBJ2-1, with D tentatively TRBD1 or TRBD2 (6 bases each). The CDR3 sequence: CASARGGPSYNEQFF. CDR3 DNA: TGTGCCAGCGCCCGTGGGGGGCCCTCCTACAATGAGCAGTTCTTC.